Below are 23 T cell receptor beta chains sequenced from a single sample in a study of T cells in Graves' hyperthyroidism and ophthalmopathy (dated by TCRdb to the late 2010s). Receptor libraries were prepared by multiplex PCR. Sequencing instrument: Illumina HiSeq 2000. Amplification of TCR beta CDR3 regions was carried out from RNA transcripts. The TCR CDR3 was subjected to a first round of RT-PCR using the HTBI primer set and the Qiagen OneStep RT-PCR kit. TCRdb handled the public reads itself, with Q25 trimming in fastp and clone calling in MiXCR, and kept productive beta chains. A single entry per CDR3 protein holds the most common genes and DNA from its merged rows. This sample comprises approximately 300,000 distinct CDR3 sequences, about 15% of them detected only once. Clones ranked in the top ten supply around 55% of the sample. Sequencing used blood. All receptors derive from a woman aged 60-70 years with Graves' ophthalmopathy.

The V and J genes are TRBV4-1 and TRBJ2-3; D gene uncertain. V lost 1 base to trimming and J lost 4 bases, with 6 bases between them. The CDR3 totals 13 residues. Germline CDR1 and CDR2: MGHRA and YSYEKL. The CDR3 DNA reads as TGCGCCAGCAGCCAAGTCATCTCAGATACGCAGTATTTT. Residues: CASSQVISDTQYF.

This sequence joins TRBV10-3 and TRBJ2-2, with D unclear. The V end lost 2 bases, the J end lost 5 bases, and 9 bases lay between the germline ends. From germline, CDR1 is ENHRY and CDR2 SYGVKD. This CDR3 has 14 amino acids. The CDR3 loop reads CAISERKGTGELFF. CDR3 nucleotide sequence: TGTGCCATCAGTGAGCGGAAGGGAACCGGGGAGCTGTTTTTT.

This clonotype was counted at least ten times. This chain links TRBV5-1 with TRBJ2-7, with D unclear. V lost 1 base to trimming and J lost 3 bases, with 8 bases between them. Germline-derived CDR1 and CDR2 are SGHRS and YFSETQ. The CDR3 is 13 residues long. CDR3 in amino acids: CASSLKYLYEQYF. CDR3 in DNA: TGCGCCAGCAGCTTGAAGTACCTCTACGAGCAGTACTTC.

This clonotype occurred many times. The J gene is TRBJ1-2, the V gene TRBV12-3 or TRBV12-4, with D perhaps TRBD1 (6 bases). This CDR3 has 15 residues. Trimming shortened V by 7 bases and J by 4 bases, and 19 bases separated the two germline ends. CDR3 nucleotides: TGTGCCAGCACCCCTACCCGGGGGCATGGCTATGGCTACACCTTC. Amino acid sequence: CASTPTRGHGYGYTF.

Many counts were recorded for this clonotype. The genes are TRBV12-5 and TRBJ2-3, with D hard to call. Germline lookup yields CDR1 LGHNT and CDR2 FRNRAP. The CDR3 sequence is 14 residues long. Trimming took 1 base from V and 5 from J, leaving 10 bases between them. The CDR3 protein is CASGLDRWGDTQYF. In DNA, the CDR3 is TGTGCTAGTGGTTTGGACCGTTGGGGAGATACGCAGTATTTT.

This clonotype was counted at least ten times. In DNA, the CDR3 is TGTGCCAGCAGCCCCTCAGGGGGAAACTCCTACAATGAGCAGTTCTTC. It encodes CASSPSGGNSYNEQFF. V usage is TRBV28 and J usage is TRBJ2-1; 7 bases map to TRBD1. The CDR3 runs 16 residues. V was pared by 6 bases and J by 0 bases, with 8 bases of the junction left unmatched. Germline lookup yields CDR1 MDHEN and CDR2 SYDVKM.

V usage is TRBV9 and J usage is TRBJ2-5; TRBD2 matches 8 bases. The V gene end was trimmed by 3 bases and the J gene end by 5 bases; junction bases not matched to a gene: 6. The length of the CDR3 is 14 residues. The V gene's germline CDR1 is SGDLS and CDR2 YYNGEE. The CDR3 nucleotides are TGTGCCAGCAGCGAAAGCGGGAGAATTGAGACCCAGTACTTC. Amino acid sequence: CASSESGRIETQYF.

Many counts were recorded for this clonotype. The rearrangement links TRBV18 to TRBJ1-2, with unresolved D. CDR1 KGHSH and CDR2 LQKENI come from the germline V gene. CDR3 size: 13 residues. Trimming cost V 3 bases and J 2 bases, with 7 bases left between them. CDR3 in amino acids: CASSPDGNYGYTF. The CDR3 DNA is TGTGCCAGCTCACCGGACGGAAACTATGGCTACACCTTC.

At least ten counts were recorded for this clonotype. The rearrangement uses TRBV7-9 and TRBJ2-2; no definite D call. Germline V gene sequence: CDR1 SEHNR, CDR2 FQNEAQ (reference sequence). Between the trimmed V and J ends, which lost 5 bases and 3 bases, there was a span of 13 bases. The CDR3 loop spans 15 amino acids. The CDR3 region has the DNA TGTGCCAGCAGCCGAGACGGAGCCTACACCGGGGAGCTGTTTTTT. Translating gives CASSRDGAYTGELFF.

The genes are TRBV20-1 and TRBJ2-7, with 8 bases that match TRBD1. V was clipped by 0 bases and J by 0 bases; unmatched bases: 10. This CDR3 is 17 amino acids long. Germline V CDR1 and CDR2: DFQATT, SNEGSKA (reference sequence). The CDR3 region is CSAREGQDSYYSYEQYF. The CDR3 nucleotides read TGCAGTGCTAGAGAGGGACAGGACTCTTATTACTCCTACGAGCAGTACTTC.

This clonotype was detected many times. The rearrangement joins TRBV5-1 to TRBJ2-7, with a weak D call TRBD2 (5 bases). Germline V lookup: CDR1 SGHRS, CDR2 YFSETQ. The CDR3 totals 14 residues. V was pared by 5 bases and J by 3 bases, with 15 bases between. CDR3 bases: TGCGCCAGCAGGGGAGAGCCCACTAGCTACGAGCAGTACTTC. Translating it yields CASRGEPTSYEQYF.

The chain employs TRBV6-1 and TRBJ1-1; 7 bases align to TRBD1. Per the germline V gene, CDR1 is MNHNS and CDR2 is SASEGT. V was clipped by 6 bases and J by 3 bases; unmatched bases: 19. The CDR3 extends over 18 amino acids. The CDR3 loop reads CASRLTGEPTSFDTEAFF. The DNA for the CDR3 is TGTGCCAGCAGGCTAACAGGGGAACCAACGAGTTTTGACACTGAAGCTTTCTTT.

CDR3 DNA sequence: TGTGCCACCAGCAGTCGACAGAATTCACCCCTCCACTTT. It translates to CATSSRQNSPLHF. The chain has TRBV15 and TRBJ1-6; tentatively, D is TRBD1 (5 bases). Trimming took 3 bases from V and 7 from J, leaving 7 bases between them. The length of the CDR3 is 13 residues. The germline V gene has CDR1 LNHNV and CDR2 YYDKDF (reference sequence).

This clonotype was recorded many times. The chain joins TRBV12-3 or TRBV12-4 to TRBJ2-7, with D perhaps TRBD1 or TRBD2 (6 bases each). This CDR3 is 15 amino acids long. With 7 bases removed from V and 7 bases from J, the gap between germline ends came to 23 bases. The CDR3 here is CASTLRGGPLVEQYF. The DNA for the CDR3 is TGTGCCAGCACCCTCCGAGGGGGGCCTCTGGTTGAGCAGTACTTC.

This clonotype came up a few times. CDR3 protein: CASTLRERTKYSNQPQHF. The CDR3 DNA sequence: TGTGCCAGCACCCTTCGTGAAAGGACGAAATATAGCAATCAGCCCCAGCATTTT. The chain has TRBV27 and TRBJ1-5; D call uncertain. Germline loops: CDR1 MNHEY, CDR2 SMNVEV (reference sequence). This CDR3 has 18 residues. The V gene lost 7 bases and the J gene lost 0 bases, with 22 bases spanning the gap.

Many counts were recorded for this clonotype. The chain has TRBV7-2 and TRBJ2-7; 7 nucleotides match TRBD1. The germline CDR1 and CDR2 sequences are SGHTA and FQGNSA. This CDR3 is built from 13 residues. Germline trimming cut 6 bases from V and 2 bases from J; bases unmatched to any gene: 4. This CDR3 reads CASSRQGAYEQYF. Here the CDR3 DNA reads TGTGCCAGCAGTCGACAGGGCGCCTACGAGCAGTACTTC.

This clonotype was counted only a few times. With a much larger clone just one base away, this may be a read error. The chain has TRBV18 and TRBJ1-2; possibly TRBD1 for D (6 bases). The CDR3 runs to 15 residues. Germline CDR1 is KGHSH and CDR2 is LQKENI. Here the CDR3 reads CASSPSRGQNYGNTF. The CDR3 coding sequence is TGTGCCAGCTCACCATCTCGGGGGCAGAACTATGGCAACACCTTC.

This clonotype was seen at least ten times. V and J are TRBV6-5 and TRBJ2-7; maybe TRBD1 (6 bases). The V and J ends lost 2 bases and 2 bases respectively, with 10 bases between them. Germline assignment: CDR1 MNHEY and CDR2 SVGAGI. CDR3 length: 14 residues. The CDR3 sequence is CASSYDRNTYEQYF. CDR3 in DNA: TGTGCCAGCAGTTACGACAGGAACACCTACGAGCAGTACTTC.

This chain links TRBV6-1 with TRBJ2-3; maybe TRBD2 (6 bases). Germline V gives CDR1 MNHNS, CDR2 SASEGT. Deletions cut 3 bases from V and 5 bases from J, with 12 bases between. The CDR3 length is 14 residues. CDR3 amino acids: CASSEGQGGDTQYF. CDR3 nucleotide sequence: TGTGCCAGCAGTGAGGGGCAGGGAGGAGATACGCAGTATTTT.

This clonotype was counted ten times or more. The gene calls are TRBV6-1 and TRBJ2-1; 11 bases are a match to TRBD2. The trim removed 5 bases at V and 8 bases at J, leaving 5 bases unmatched. The germline gives CDR1 MNHNS, CDR2 SASEGT. This CDR3 has 14 residues. In DNA, the CDR3 is TGTGCCAGCAGTTATAGCGGGAGGGAAGATGAGCAGTTCTTC. Its protein is CASSYSGREDEQFF.

About this clonotype itself: This may be a read error: a much more frequent sequence differs by one nucleotide. The V gene is TRBV27, the J gene TRBJ1-4, with a weak D call TRBD1 (5 bases). V dropped 6 bases and J dropped 7 bases, with 18 bases sitting between them. CDR1 is MNHEY, CDR2 SMNVEV, per germline (reference sequence). The CDR3 has 15 residues. CDR3 loop: CASRRGGGGGEKLFF. DNA for the CDR3: TGTGCCAGCAGGAGGGGCGGGGGGGGAGGTGAAAAACTGTTTTTT.

The J gene is TRBJ2-5, the V gene TRBV5-1; TRBD1 is a possible D gene (6 bases). This CDR3 is 15 amino acids long. Trimming took off 5 bases at V and 2 bases at J, with 16 bases between the two ends. Germline values: CDR1 SGHRS, CDR2 YFSETQ. CDR3 in amino acids: CASSMGGQLQETQYF. In DNA, the CDR3 is TGCGCCAGCAGTATGGGTGGACAGCTACAAGAGACCCAGTACTTC. The full variable domain, with the rest looked up from reference TRBV5-1 and TRBJ2-5, is KAGVTQTPRYLIKTRGQQVTLSCSPISGHRSVSWYQQTPGQGLQFLFEYFSETQRNKGNFPGRFSGRQFSNSRSEMNVSTLELGDSALYLCASSMGGQLQETQYFGPGTRLLVL.

At least ten counts were recorded for this clonotype. CDR3 sequence: CASSPTSVITGELFF. Written as DNA, the CDR3 is TGTGCCAGCAGTCCCACGTCCGTTATAACCGGGGAGCTGTTTTTT. The rearrangement links TRBV27 to TRBJ2-2, with D unresolved. There are 15 residues in the CDR3. Germline V gene lookup returns CDR1 MNHEY and CDR2 SMNVEV (reference sequence). V was pared by 5 bases and J by 5 bases, with 15 bases between.